These T cell receptor beta chains were read from a single sample in a study of T cell repertoires in cytomegalovirus infection. Each CDR3 protein is one row after TCRdb ran MiXCR on the reads. The sample records more than 250,000 distinct CDR3 sequences, around a quarter being singletons. These TCRs' antigens remain unknown. The material sequenced was cultured PBMCs, taken from culture after CMV antigen stimulation. These receptors originate from a human donor in good health (CMV status not recorded). Some clones in this sample may be carry-over from other donors' samples. Each CDR3 is given with its conserved first and last residue. D genes are given only for firm matches. Size is stated for part of the rows, as once, few or many counts, or as a class when the clone is expanded.

v_gene	d_gene	abundance	j_gene	CDR3nt	CDR3aa
TRBV28	TRBD2	few	TRBJ2-3	TGTGCCAGCCAGCGGGGGTTGAACACAGATACGCAGTATTTT	CASQRGLNTDTQYF
TRBV19	NA	NA	TRBJ2-4	TGTGCCAGTAGTACCCTAAGAAAGCGCCAACAGAGTATAGCCAAAAACATTCAGTACTTC	CASSTLRKRQQSIAKNIQYF
TRBV20-1	NA	few	TRBJ1-6	TGCAGTGCTAGAGACAGGACCTCACCCCTCCACTTT	CSARDRTSPLHF
TRBV27	NA	NA	TRBJ1-1	TGTGCCAGCAGTTTGTTCACAGGGAGTAGGACTGAAGCTTTCTTT	CASSLFTGSRTEAFF
TRBV6-1	TRBD1	many	TRBJ1-1	TGTGCCAGCAGGAACGACAGGGTCGCTGAAGCTTTCTTT	CASRNDRVAEAFF
TRBV7-2	TRBD2	many	TRBJ2-5	TGTGCCAGCAGCTTAAGTCTAGCGGGAGGCTCCCAAGAGACCCAGTACTTC	CASSLSLAGGSQETQYF
TRBV7-2	NA	many	TRBJ2-2	TGTGCCAGCAGCTTAAACGGGGCCGTGTCAGGGGAGCTGTTTTTT	CASSLNGAVSGELFF
TRBV29-1	NA	NA	TRBJ2-5	TGCAGCGTTGAAGATCATCAACGGACAGTCCAAGAGACCCAGTACTTC	CSVEDHQRTVQETQYF
TRBV19	TRBD2	many	TRBJ2-1	TGTGCCAGTAGTATAATATTTGGCGGGAGTCCCTACAATGAGCAGTTCTTC	CASSIIFGGSPYNEQFF
TRBV7-2	NA	NA	TRBJ1-6	TGTGCCAGCAGCCCCGGACAGAATTATAATTCACCCCTCCACTTT	CASSPGQNYNSPLHF
TRBV7-3	TRBD2	many	TRBJ2-3	TGTGCCAGCAGCCGTTCTCCGCTAGCGGGAGGGGAGGATACGCAGTATTTT	CASSRSPLAGGEDTQYF
TRBV19	NA	NA	TRBJ2-1	TGTGCCAGTAAGGCTAGTAATACCAATGAGCAGTTCTTC	CASKASNTNEQFF
TRBV19	NA	NA	TRBJ2-1	TGTGACAGTAGCCCAATCAGGGACTCCTACAATGAGCAGTTCTTC	CDSSPIRDSYNEQFF
TRBV6-2/TRBV6-3	NA	NA	TRBJ2-3	TGTGCCAGCAGTAGGGGGAGGGACACAGATACGCAGTATTTT	CASSRGRDTDTQYF
TRBV18	TRBD1	few	TRBJ1-4	TGTGCCAGCTCACCCACAGGGGGGTCCTTACCTGAAAAACTGTTTTTT	CASSPTGGSLPEKLFF
TRBV7-9	NA	few	TRBJ2-3	TGTGCCACCAATGGAGCCCGCACAGATACGCAGTATTTT	CATNGARTDTQYF
TRBV28	TRBD2	many	TRBJ2-3	TGTGCCAGCAGTTCGGCCGGGACTAGCGGGAGGGATACGCAGTATTTT	CASSSAGTSGRDTQYF
TRBV6-2/TRBV6-3	TRBD2	NA	TRBJ2-2	TGTGCCAGCAGTGCCGGGACTAGCGGGGCGAACACCGGGGAGCTGTTTTTT	CASSAGTSGANTGELFF
TRBV7-2	TRBD1	many	TRBJ2-7	TGTGCCAGCAGCCGGCAGGGACAGGTGATTTTCTACGAGCAGTACTTC	CASSRQGQVIFYEQYF
TRBV28	NA	NA	TRBJ2-5	TGTGCCAGCAGTTTACCCCCCCGTGAGACCCAGTACTTC	CASSLPPRETQYF
TRBV27	NA	NA	TRBJ1-1	TGTGCCAGCAGTACTCGACAGGCCCCGAACACTGAAGCTTTCTTT	CASSTRQAPNTEAFF
TRBV7-2	TRBD1	few	TRBJ1-1	TGTGCCAGCAGCAGGCCGGGCAGGGGGGGCACTGAAGCTTTCTTT	CASSRPGRGGTEAFF
TRBV7-8	TRBD2	NA	TRBJ2-1	TGTGCCAGCAGCTTAGTCTTCGGGACTAGCGGGAGCAATGAGCAGTTCTTC	CASSLVFGTSGSNEQFF
TRBV20-1	NA	NA	TRBJ2-5	TGCAGTGCAAGACAGCGGGTTGGGAGCGAATCCCGGGGGACCCAGTACTTC	CSARQRVGSESRGTQYF
TRBV7-2	NA	few	TRBJ1-1	TGTGCCAGCAGCTTTGGCGGCTGGGGGTTCATGAACACTGAAGCTTTCTTT	CASSFGGWGFMNTEAFF
TRBV7-9	TRBD2	NA	TRBJ2-1	TGTGCCAGCAACTCGGGACTAGCGGGTAGAAATGAGCAGTTCTTC	CASNSGLAGRNEQFF
TRBV29-1	NA	few	TRBJ2-7	TGCAGCGTTGGGGTTAGCGGCTCCTACGAGCAGTACTTC	CSVGVSGSYEQYF
TRBV27	NA	NA	TRBJ1-4	TGTGCCAGCAGTTCCCTGTTGCGGTCAACTAATGAAAAACTGTTTTTT	CASSSLLRSTNEKLFF
TRBV5-1	NA	NA	TRBJ1-2	TGCGCCAGCAGAGGACAGACTAACTATGGCTACACCTTC	CASRGQTNYGYTF
TRBV6-2/TRBV6-3	NA	few	TRBJ1-2	TGTGCCAGCAGTTACCCGGGCTACACCTTC	CASSYPGYTF
TRBV5-4	TRBD2	NA	TRBJ2-1	TGTGCCAGCAGCAGGCGGGAGGGCTCCTACAATGAGCAGTTCTTC	CASSRREGSYNEQFF
TRBV20-1	TRBD1	NA	TRBJ1-2	TGCAGTGCTAGACCACAGGGGTATCGCTACACCTTC	CSARPQGYRYTF
TRBV7-9	NA	few	TRBJ1-1	TGTGCCAGCAGCTTAGTGCCGGGCCGGGGGAACACTGAAGCTTTCTTT	CASSLVPGRGNTEAFF
TRBV28	NA	NA	TRBJ2-1	TGTGCCAGTACACCAGTCGGGGGACGGGAGTATTACAATGAGCAGTTCTTC	CASTPVGGREYYNEQFF
TRBV6-5	NA	NA	TRBJ2-1	TGTGCCAGCAGTTATGGGACTGACTACAATGAGCAGTTCTTC	CASSYGTDYNEQFF
TRBV7-4	TRBD2	few	TRBJ2-3	TGTGCCAGCAGCCCCGGGGGGTCGGCAGATACGCAGTATTTT	CASSPGGSADTQYF
TRBV7-2	TRBD2	many	TRBJ2-7	TGTGCCAGCAGCCCCAGACTAGCGGGAGGCTCCTACGAGCAGTACTTC	CASSPRLAGGSYEQYF
TRBV12-3/TRBV12-4	NA	few	TRBJ1-2	TGTGCCAGCAGGCCCGGAGGGGCTAGAACCTATGGCTACACCTTC	CASRPGGARTYGYTF
TRBV5-1	TRBD1	few	TRBJ2-1	TGCGCCTGCAACCCTTTTCAGGGGGTGGATGAGCAGTTCTTC	CACNPFQGVDEQFF
TRBV10-3	NA	NA	TRBJ2-3	TGTGCCATCAGGGAAGGGGGGAGCTCCACAGATACGCAGTATTTT	CAIREGGSSTDTQYF
TRBV2	NA	few	TRBJ1-5	TGTGCCAGCAGTGAAGCGCCCCGACAAACCAATCAGCCCCAGCATTTT	CASSEAPRQTNQPQHF
TRBV7-9	NA	many	TRBJ2-1	TGTGCCAGCAGCTTAGCGGGGGTTATGAGTGAGCAGTTCTTC	CASSLAGVMSEQFF
TRBV6-2/TRBV6-3	NA	few	TRBJ1-1	TGTGCCAGCAGTTCTTTCGGGACGCAGGATGAAGCTTTCTTT	CASSSFGTQDEAFF
TRBV7-2	NA	NA	TRBJ2-6	TGTGCCAGCAGCTCACGGGAGTCTGGGGCCAACGTCCTGACTTTC	CASSSRESGANVLTF
TRBV12-3/TRBV12-4	NA	NA	TRBJ1-5	TGTGCCAGCAGTTTACCCTTGGGGGATAGCAATCAGCCCCAGCATTTT	CASSLPLGDSNQPQHF
TRBV7-2	NA	many	TRBJ1-1	TGTGCCAGCCGGTGGACAGACACTGAAGCTTTCTTT	CASRWTDTEAFF
TRBV27	NA	NA	TRBJ1-4	TGTGCCAGCATGATAAGGTCTTGGGGTTCAACTAATGAAAAACTGTTTTTT	CASMIRSWGSTNEKLFF
TRBV7-2	TRBD1	many	TRBJ1-1	TGTGCCAGCAGCTTGGACAGGGGGGCTGAAGCTTTCTTT	CASSLDRGAEAFF
TRBV7-8	TRBD2	NA	TRBJ2-3	TGTGCCAGCAGCTTACTAGCGGGAGTAAATACGCAGTATTTT	CASSLLAGVNTQYF
TRBV27	NA	many	TRBJ2-1	TGTGCCAGCAGCCTTAGGCGCTCCTACAATGAGCAGTTCTTC	CASSLRRSYNEQFF
TRBV6-5	TRBD1	many	TRBJ1-1	TGTGCCAGCAGTTACTGGGGACAGGGGGAGACCGAAGCTTTCTTT	CASSYWGQGETEAFF
TRBV7-2	NA	many	TRBJ1-1	TGTGCCAGCAGCTCCCGGGCCGTCCCATGGGGTTCCTTT	CASSSRAVPWGSF